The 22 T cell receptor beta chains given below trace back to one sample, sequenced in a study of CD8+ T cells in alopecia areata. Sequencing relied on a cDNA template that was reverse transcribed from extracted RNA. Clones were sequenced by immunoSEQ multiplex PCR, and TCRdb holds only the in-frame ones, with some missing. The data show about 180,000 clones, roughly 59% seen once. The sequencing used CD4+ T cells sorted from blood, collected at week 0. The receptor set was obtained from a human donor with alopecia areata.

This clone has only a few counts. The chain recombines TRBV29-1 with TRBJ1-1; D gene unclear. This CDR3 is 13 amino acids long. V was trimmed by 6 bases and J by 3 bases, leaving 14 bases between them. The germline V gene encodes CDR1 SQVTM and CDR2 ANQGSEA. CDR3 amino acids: CSVEVGRYTEAFF. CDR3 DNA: TGCAGCGTCGAGGTGGGCAGATACACTGAAGCTTTCTTT.

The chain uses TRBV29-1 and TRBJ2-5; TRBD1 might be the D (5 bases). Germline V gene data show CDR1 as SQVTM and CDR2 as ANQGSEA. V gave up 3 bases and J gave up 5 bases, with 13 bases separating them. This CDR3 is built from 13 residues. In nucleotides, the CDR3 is TGCAGCGTTGAGCCAGGGTCAAGGGAGACCCAGTACTTC. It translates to CSVEPGSRETQYF.

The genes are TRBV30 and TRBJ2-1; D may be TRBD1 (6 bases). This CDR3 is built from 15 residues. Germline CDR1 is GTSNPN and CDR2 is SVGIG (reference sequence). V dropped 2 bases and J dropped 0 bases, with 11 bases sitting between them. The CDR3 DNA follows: TGTGCCTGGAGTCCGGACAGCTTCTCCTACAATGAGCAGTTCTTC. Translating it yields CAWSPDSFSYNEQFF.

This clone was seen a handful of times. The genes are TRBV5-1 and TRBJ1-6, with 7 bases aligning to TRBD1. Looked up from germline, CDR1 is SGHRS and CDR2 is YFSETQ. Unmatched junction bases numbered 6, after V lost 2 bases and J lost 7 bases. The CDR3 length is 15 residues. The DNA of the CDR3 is TGCGCCAGCAGCTTCTCCGGGACAGAAAATTCACCCCTCCACTTT. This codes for CASSFSGTENSPLHF. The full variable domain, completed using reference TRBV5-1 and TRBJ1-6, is KAGVTQTPRYLIKTRGQQVTLSCSPISGHRSVSWYQQTPGQGLQFLFEYFSETQRNKGNFPGRFSGRQFSNSRSEMNVSTLELGDSALYLCASSFSGTENSPLHFGNGTRLTVT.

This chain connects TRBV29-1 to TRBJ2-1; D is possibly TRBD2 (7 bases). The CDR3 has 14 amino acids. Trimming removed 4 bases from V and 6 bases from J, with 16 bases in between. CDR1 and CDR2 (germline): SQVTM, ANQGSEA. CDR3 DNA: TGCAGCGTTGGTGGGCGGGGGCCGGTCAATGAGCAGTTCTTC. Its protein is CSVGGRGPVNEQFF.

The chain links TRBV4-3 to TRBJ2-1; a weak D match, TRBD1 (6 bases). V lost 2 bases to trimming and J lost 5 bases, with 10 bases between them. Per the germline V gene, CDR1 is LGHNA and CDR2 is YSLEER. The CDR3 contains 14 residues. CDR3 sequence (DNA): TGCGCCAGCAGCCAATCCTACAGGGACAATGAGCAGTTCTTC. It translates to CASSQSYRDNEQFF.

CDR3 amino acids: CASSPRTGGGYEQYF. CDR3 in DNA: TGTGCCAGCAGCCCGCGGACAGGAGGAGGCTACGAGCAGTACTTC. This chain connects TRBV11-1 to TRBJ2-7; TRBD1 matches 7 bases. The CDR3 extends over 15 amino acids. The V gene end was trimmed by 5 bases and the J gene end by 3 bases; junction bases not matched to a gene: 10. The germline gives CDR1 SGHAT, CDR2 FQDESV (reference sequence).

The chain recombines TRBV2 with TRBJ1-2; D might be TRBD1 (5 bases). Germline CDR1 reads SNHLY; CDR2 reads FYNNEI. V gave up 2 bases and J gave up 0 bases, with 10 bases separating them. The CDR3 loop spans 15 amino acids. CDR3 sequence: CASSESAQANYGYTF. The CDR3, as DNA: TGTGCCAGCAGTGAATCTGCACAGGCTAACTATGGCTACACCTTC.

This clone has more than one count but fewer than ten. CDR3 sequence reads: CSAGDQGQPQHF. CDR3 DNA: TGCAGCGCGGGGGATCAGGGCCAGCCCCAGCATTTT. This sequence joins TRBV29-1 and TRBJ1-5, with a tentative D call TRBD1 (5 bases). The CDR3 consists of 12 residues. V dropped 7 bases and J dropped 7 bases, with 14 bases sitting between them. Germline-derived CDR1 and CDR2 are SQVTM and ANQGSEA. The variable domain in full, with the rest retrieved from reference TRBV29-1 and TRBJ1-5, is SAVISQKPSRDICQRGTSLTIQCQVDSQVTMMFWYRQQPGQSLTLIATANQGSEATYESGFVIDKFPISRPNLTFSTLTVSNMSPEDSSIYLCSAGDQGQPQHFGDGTRLSIL.

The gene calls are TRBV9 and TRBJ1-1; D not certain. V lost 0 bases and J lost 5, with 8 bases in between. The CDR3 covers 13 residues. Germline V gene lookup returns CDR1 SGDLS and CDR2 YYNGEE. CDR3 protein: CASSVDDGTEAFF. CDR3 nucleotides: TGTGCCAGCAGCGTAGACGATGGGACTGAAGCTTTCTTT.

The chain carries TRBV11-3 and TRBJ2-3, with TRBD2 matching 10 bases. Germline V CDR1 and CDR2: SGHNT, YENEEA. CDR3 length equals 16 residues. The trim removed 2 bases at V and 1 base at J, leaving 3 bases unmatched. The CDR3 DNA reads TGTGCCAGCAGCTTAAGCGGGGGGGCCGGCACAGATACGCAGTATTTT. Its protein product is CASSLSGGAGTDTQYF.

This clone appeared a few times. The CDR3 region is CSVALKQVGEAFF. CDR3 sequence (DNA): TGCAGCGTTGCCCTAAAACAGGTTGGTGAAGCTTTCTTT. This chain uses TRBV29-1 with TRBJ1-1; weak D call: TRBD1 (5 bases). The CDR3 runs to 13 residues. Per the germline V gene, CDR1 is SQVTM and CDR2 is ANQGSEA. The V and J ends lost 4 bases and 7 bases respectively, with 16 bases between them.

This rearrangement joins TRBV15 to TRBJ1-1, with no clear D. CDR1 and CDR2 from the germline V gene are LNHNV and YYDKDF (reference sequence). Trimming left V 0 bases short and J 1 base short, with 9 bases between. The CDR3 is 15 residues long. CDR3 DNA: TGTGCCACCAGCAGAGATTCGGCAGCGAACACTGAAGCTTTCTTT. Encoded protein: CATSRDSAANTEAFF.

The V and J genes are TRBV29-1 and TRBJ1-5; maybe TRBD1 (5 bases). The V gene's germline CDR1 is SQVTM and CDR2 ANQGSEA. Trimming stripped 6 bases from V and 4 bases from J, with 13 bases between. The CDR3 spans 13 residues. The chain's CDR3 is CSVGTNQNQPQHF. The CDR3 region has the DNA TGCAGCGTGGGGACCAACCAGAATCAGCCCCAGCATTTT.

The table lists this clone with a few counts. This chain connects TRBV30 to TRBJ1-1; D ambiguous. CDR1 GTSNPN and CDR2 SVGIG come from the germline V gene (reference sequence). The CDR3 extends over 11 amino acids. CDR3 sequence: CACSRNTEAFF. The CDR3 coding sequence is TGTGCTTGCAGTAGGAACACTGAAGCTTTCTTT.

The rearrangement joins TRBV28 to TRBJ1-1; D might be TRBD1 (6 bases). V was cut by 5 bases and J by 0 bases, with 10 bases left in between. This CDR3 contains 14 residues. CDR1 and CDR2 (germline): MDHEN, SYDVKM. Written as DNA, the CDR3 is TGTGCCAGCAGTCCAGGGGCGTTGAACACTGAAGCTTTCTTT. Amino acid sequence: CASSPGALNTEAFF.

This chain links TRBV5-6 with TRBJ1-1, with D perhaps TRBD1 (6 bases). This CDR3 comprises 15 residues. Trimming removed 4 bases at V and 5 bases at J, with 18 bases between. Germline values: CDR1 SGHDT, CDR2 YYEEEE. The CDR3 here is CASSPTGGIRTEAFF. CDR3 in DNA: TGTGCCAGCAGCCCGACAGGAGGTATTCGAACTGAAGCTTTCTTT.

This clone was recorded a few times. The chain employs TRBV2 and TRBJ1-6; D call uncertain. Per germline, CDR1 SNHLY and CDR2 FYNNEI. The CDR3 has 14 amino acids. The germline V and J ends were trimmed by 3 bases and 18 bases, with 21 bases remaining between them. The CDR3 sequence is CASSDWGEDFGNHF. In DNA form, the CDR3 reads TGTGCCAGCAGTGATTGGGGTGAGGATTTCGGAAACCACTTT.

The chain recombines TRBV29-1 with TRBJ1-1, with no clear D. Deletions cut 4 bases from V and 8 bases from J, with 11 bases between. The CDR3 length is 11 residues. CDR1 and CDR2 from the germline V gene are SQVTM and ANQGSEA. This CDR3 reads CSVVGAREAFF. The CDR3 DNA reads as TGCAGCGTTGTGGGCGCCCGCGAAGCTTTCTTT.

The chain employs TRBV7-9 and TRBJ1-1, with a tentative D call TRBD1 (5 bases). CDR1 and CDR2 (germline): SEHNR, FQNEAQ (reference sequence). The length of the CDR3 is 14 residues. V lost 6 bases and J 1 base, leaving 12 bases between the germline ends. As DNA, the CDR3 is TGTGCCAGCAGGGTACAGGACGGGAACACTGAAGCTTTCTTT. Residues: CASRVQDGNTEAFF.

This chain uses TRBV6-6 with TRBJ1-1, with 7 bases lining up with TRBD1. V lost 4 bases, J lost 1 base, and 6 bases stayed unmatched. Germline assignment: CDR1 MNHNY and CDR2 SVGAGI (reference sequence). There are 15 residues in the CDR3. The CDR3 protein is CASSSTGEGNTEAFF. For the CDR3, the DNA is TGTGCCAGCAGTTCCACAGGGGAGGGGAACACTGAAGCTTTCTTT.

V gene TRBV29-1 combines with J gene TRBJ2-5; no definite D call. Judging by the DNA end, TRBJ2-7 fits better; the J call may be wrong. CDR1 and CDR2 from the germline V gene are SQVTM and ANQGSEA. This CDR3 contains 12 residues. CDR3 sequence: CSVAGTSYEQYF. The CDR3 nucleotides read TGCAGCGTTGCGGGCACTTCCTACGAGCAGTACTTC.